What follows is one T cell receptor (beta chain) and its context. As processed by the authors: How many nucleated cells were present was estimated from reference gene primer amplification. Here immunoSEQ multiplex PCR was the method, and the copy in TCRdb shows in-frame clones only, minus some. D and trimming were read from the DNA, whereas the V and J calls and clone size are those reported in that table. The sample contains under 150,000 clones, around 89% of which appear only once. Grouping used clinical history reported by participants in a survey and questionnaire. The data were taken from a study of blood T cell repertoires in COVID-19. Whole-study context: The origin of the acute and convalescent COVID-19 samples was the United States, Italy and Spain. Sources were T cells, B-cell-depleted T cells, or PBMCs; the material itself was cDNA or gDNA.

Trimming left V 5 bases short and J 4 bases short, with 11 bases between. This CDR3 is 13 amino acids long. Looked up from germline, CDR1 is MNHEY and CDR2 is SMNVEV (reference sequence). Material: PBMCs or T cells enriched from blood (not recorded which). The rearrangement joins TRBV27 to TRBJ1-1; the D is unclear. The TCR was taken from a young woman with acute COVID-19. CDR3 sequence (DNA): TGTGCCAGCAGTCTCCTAGATAGCACTGAAGCTTTCTTT. It codes for CASSLLDSTEAFF.